The entry below describes one T cell receptor beta chain. This sample is drawn from a study of blood T cells in healthy people across ages. Unmatched junction bases numbered 7, after V lost 4 bases and J lost 4 bases. This CDR3 has 15 residues. In germline, CDR1 is ENHRY, CDR2 SYGVKD. Combining a sample-barcoded 5' primer with a J-beta primer mix, a second PCR ran for roughly 6 to 11 cycles. TCRdb recomputed calls from the 5' RACE reads with MiXCR, one row per CDR3 protein. This table holds more than 650,000 distinct CDR3 sequences, 25% to 30% found once. These records were also assigned to another study, of T cells of mothers and their children.

The sequence was collected from a boy aged 5-17 years in good health. This sequence joins TRBV10-3 and TRBJ1-1; 9 nucleotides line up with TRBD1. Sequencing was performed on blood. The CDR3 DNA sequence: TGTGCCATCAGTGCCGGTGGACAGGGGAGCACTGAAGCTTTCTTT. Translation gives CAISAGGQGSTEAFF.